Following are 12 T cell receptor beta chains from one sample sequenced in a study of post-analysis software for immune sequencing data. Which antigens these TCRs recognize remains unknown. The library was made from cDNA and included unique molecular identifiers. TCRdb ran MiXCR on the PCR reads and lists one entry per CDR3 protein. Altogether a few hundred thousand distinct CDR3 sequences are present, roughly 36% being singletons, with the ten largest covering roughly 13%. Study-wide results and caveats: Elevated frequency relative to controls characterized roughly five TRBV segments in patients, TRBV5-6, TRBV5-1 and TRBV20-1 among them.

The sample consisted of blood. These TCRs come from a girl aged 10 to 17 with multiple sclerosis.

CDR3 DNA sequence: TGTGCCATCAGTGAGCCAAACCAGCTAGGGACCGATACGCAGTATTTT. Its protein is CAISEPNQLGTDTQYF. The chain carries TRBV10-3 and TRBJ2-3, with D possibly called TRBD1 or TRBD2 (5 bases each). CDR3 length: 16 residues. Germline lookup yields CDR1 ENHRY and CDR2 SYGVKD. V lost 2 bases to trimming and J lost 6 bases, with 18 bases between them.

This clonotype has a handful of counts. J is TRBJ2-7 and V is TRBV7-3; 8 nucleotides line up with TRBD2. CDR3 length: 14 amino acids. The V segment lost 5 bases and the J segment 2 bases; nucleotides outside the gene matches: 5. Germline V gives CDR1 SGHTA, CDR2 FQGTGA. CDR3 amino acids: CASSPGGGTYEQYF. The DNA of the CDR3 is TGTGCCAGCAGCCCGGGAGGGGGGACCTACGAGCAGTACTTC.

This clonotype has a handful of counts. The J gene is TRBJ1-4, the V gene TRBV29-1; a weak D match, TRBD1 (6 bases). Germline CDR1 and CDR2: SQVTM and ANQGSEA. This CDR3 region has 15 residues. V lost 7 bases to trimming and J lost 8 bases, with 23 bases between them. CDR3 coding DNA: TGCAGCGCCCGAGGGGCATGGGGGGCGAGGGAAAAACTGTTTTTT. This encodes CSARGAWGAREKLFF.

V usage is TRBV6-1 and J usage is TRBJ2-7, with 9 bases matching TRBD1. Per the germline V gene, CDR1 is MNHNS and CDR2 is SASEGT. The trim removed 5 bases at V and 3 bases at J, leaving 2 bases unmatched. The CDR3 consists of 13 residues. CDR3 in amino acids: CASSWDRDYEQYF. The CDR3 nucleotides are TGTGCCAGCAGTTGGGACAGGGACTACGAGCAGTACTTC.

The sample holds a few counts of this clonotype. The CDR3 DNA reads TGCGCCAGCAGCCAAGATTCGCAGGTCAAACAGCCCCAGCATTTT. Its protein is CASSQDSQVKQPQHF. This sequence joins TRBV4-1 and TRBJ1-5; D remains unclear. V dropped 0 bases and J dropped 7 bases, with 13 bases sitting between them. Per the germline V gene, CDR1 is MGHRA and CDR2 is YSYEKL. This CDR3 is 15 amino acids long.

This chain links TRBV5-5 with TRBJ2-3; D is unresolved. V lost 3 bases, J lost 4 bases, and 9 bases lay in between. CDR3 length: 13 amino acids. Looked up from germline, CDR1 is SGHKS and CDR2 is YYEKEE (reference sequence). The CDR3 nucleotides are TGTGCCAGCAGCTCCAGACGATCAGATACGCAGTATTTT. It is translated as CASSSRRSDTQYF.

V gene TRBV7-9 combines with J gene TRBJ2-5, with 7 bases fitting TRBD1. The V segment lost 6 bases and the J segment 11 bases; nucleotides outside the gene matches: 6. There are 11 residues in the CDR3. The germline V gene encodes CDR1 SEHNR and CDR2 FQNEAQ (reference sequence). Here the CDR3 reads CASRRQGEQYF. Written as DNA, the CDR3 is TGTGCCAGCAGAAGACAGGGTGAGCAGTACTTC.

V is TRBV6-5 and J is TRBJ1-2; TRBD1 is a possible D gene (5 bases). V shed 4 bases and J shed 6 bases, with 18 bases lying between them. Germline V gene lookup returns CDR1 MNHEY and CDR2 SVGAGI. The CDR3 is 15 amino acids. The CDR3 DNA reads as TGTGCCAGCAGTTTGGAGGGACGCCCCTCGGATGGCTACACCTTC. Protein sequence: CASSLEGRPSDGYTF.

This chain joins TRBV5-1 and TRBJ2-5; D possibly corresponds to TRBD1 (6 bases). With 0 bases removed from V and 7 bases from J, the gap between germline ends came to 16 bases. Germline V gene sequence: CDR1 SGHRS, CDR2 YFSETQ. The CDR3 spans 15 residues. Here the CDR3 reads CASSLAGSIGGTQYF. The DNA for the CDR3 is TGCGCCAGCAGCTTGGCCGGCTCTATAGGGGGGACCCAGTACTTC.

The V call is TRBV25-1, the J call TRBJ2-3, with D perhaps assigned TRBD1 or TRBD2 (6 bases each). The CDR3 runs 17 residues. V dropped 5 bases and J dropped 4 bases, with 22 bases sitting between them. Germline assignment: CDR1 MGHDK and CDR2 SYGVNS. The CDR3 DNA is TGTGCCAGCAGTCCGCCCACCATCACCGGGGGCCCAGATACGCAGTATTTT. Encoded protein: CASSPPTITGGPDTQYF.

CDR3 residues: CASSSRLAGGKETQYF. CDR3 in DNA: TGTGCCAGCAGTTCCCGACTAGCGGGGGGTAAAGAGACCCAGTACTTC. The V and J genes are TRBV12-3 or TRBV12-4 and TRBJ2-5; 13 bases are a match to TRBD2. The V gene end was trimmed by 4 bases and the J gene end by 3 bases; junction bases not matched to a gene: 5. The CDR3 covers 16 residues.

The genes are TRBV10-3 and TRBJ2-3; 8 nucleotides align to TRBD1. The CDR3 contains 13 residues. The germline CDR1 and CDR2 sequences are ENHRY and SYGVKD. Trimming removed 10 bases from V and 5 bases from J; junction bases left unmatched: 8. CDR3 region: CATQQGGIDTQYF. The CDR3 bases are TGTGCCACCCAACAGGGGGGAATAGATACGCAGTATTTT.